What follows describes a single T cell receptor beta chain. CDR3 length: 13 residues. With V trimmed by 8 bases and J by 2 bases, 6 bases remained unmatched. Germline V gene lookup returns CDR1 MNHEY and CDR2 SVGEGT. TCRdb reanalysed the 5' RACE reads using MiXCR and keeps one entry per CDR3 protein. The table has tens of thousands of distinct CDR3 sequences, almost 3.5% seen once. The data were obtained in a study of neurological immune-mediated disorders. V usage is TRBV6-2 or TRBV6-3 and J usage is TRBJ2-7; 7 nucleotides align to TRBD2. This TCR derives from a man in his forties with multiple sclerosis. The sample consisted of PBMCs. The CDR3 spells CASRRGVAYEQYF. The CDR3 region has the DNA TGTGCCAGCCGCCGGGGGGTCGCCTACGAGCAGTACTTC.